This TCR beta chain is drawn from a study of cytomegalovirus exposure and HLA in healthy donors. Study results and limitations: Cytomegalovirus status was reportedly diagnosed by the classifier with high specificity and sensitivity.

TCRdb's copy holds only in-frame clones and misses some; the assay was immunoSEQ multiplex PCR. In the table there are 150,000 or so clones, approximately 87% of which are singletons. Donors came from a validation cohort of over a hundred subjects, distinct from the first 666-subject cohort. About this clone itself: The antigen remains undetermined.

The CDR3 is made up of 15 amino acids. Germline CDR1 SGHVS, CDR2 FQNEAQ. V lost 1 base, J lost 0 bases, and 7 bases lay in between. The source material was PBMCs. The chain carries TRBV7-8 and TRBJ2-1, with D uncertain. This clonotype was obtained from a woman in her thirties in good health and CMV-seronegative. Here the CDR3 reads CASSLVRRSYNEQFF. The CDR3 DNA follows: TGTGCCAGCAGCTTAGTCCGTCGCTCCTACAATGAGCAGTTCTTC.